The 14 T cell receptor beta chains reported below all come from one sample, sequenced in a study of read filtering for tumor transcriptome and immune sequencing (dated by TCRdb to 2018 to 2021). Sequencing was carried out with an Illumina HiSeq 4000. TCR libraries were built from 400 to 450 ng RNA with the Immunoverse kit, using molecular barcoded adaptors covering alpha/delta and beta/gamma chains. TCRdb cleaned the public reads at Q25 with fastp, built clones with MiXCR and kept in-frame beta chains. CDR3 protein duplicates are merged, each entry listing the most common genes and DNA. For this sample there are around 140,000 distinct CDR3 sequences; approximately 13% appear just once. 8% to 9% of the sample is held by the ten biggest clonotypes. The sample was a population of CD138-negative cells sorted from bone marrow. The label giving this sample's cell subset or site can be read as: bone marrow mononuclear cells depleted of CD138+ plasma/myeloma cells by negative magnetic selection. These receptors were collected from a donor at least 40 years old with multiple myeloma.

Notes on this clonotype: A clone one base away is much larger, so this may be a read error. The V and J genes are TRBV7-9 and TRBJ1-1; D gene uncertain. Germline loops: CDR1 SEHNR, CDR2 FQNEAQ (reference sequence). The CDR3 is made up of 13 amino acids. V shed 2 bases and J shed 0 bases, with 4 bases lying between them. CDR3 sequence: CASSLLVNTEAFF. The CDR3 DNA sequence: TGTGCCAGCAGCTTACTTGTGAACACTGAAGCTTTCTTT.

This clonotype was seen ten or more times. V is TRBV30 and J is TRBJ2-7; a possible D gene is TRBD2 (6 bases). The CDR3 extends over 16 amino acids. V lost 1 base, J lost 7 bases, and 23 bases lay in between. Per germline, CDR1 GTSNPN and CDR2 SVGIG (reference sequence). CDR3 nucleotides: TGTGCCTGGAGTGGGCGACTAGGTTCGGGAAGGATGGAGCAGTACTTC. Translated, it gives CAWSGRLGSGRMEQYF.

CDR3 amino acids: CASSFEGANTEAFF. In nucleotides, the CDR3 is TGTGCCAGCAGTTTTGAGGGGGCGAACACTGAAGCTTTCTTT. The chain uses TRBV12-3 or TRBV12-4 and TRBJ1-1, with 7 bases lining up with TRBD1. V shed 3 bases and J 1 base; nucleotides not matched to a gene: 2. The CDR3 loop spans 14 amino acids.

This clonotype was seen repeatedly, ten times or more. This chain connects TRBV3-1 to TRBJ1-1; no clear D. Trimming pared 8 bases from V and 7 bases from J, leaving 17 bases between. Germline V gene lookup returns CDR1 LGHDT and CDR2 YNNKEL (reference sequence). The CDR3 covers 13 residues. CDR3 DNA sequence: TGTGCCAGCGGGCTCAGAGCCTTAGGTGAAGCTTTCTTT. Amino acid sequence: CASGLRALGEAFF. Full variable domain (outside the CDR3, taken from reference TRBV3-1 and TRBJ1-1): DTAVSQTPKYLVTQMGNDKSIKCEQNLGHDTMYWYKQDSKKFLKIMFSYNNKELIINETVPNRFSPKSPDKAHLNLHINSLELGDSAVYFCASGLRALGEAFFGQGTRLTVV.

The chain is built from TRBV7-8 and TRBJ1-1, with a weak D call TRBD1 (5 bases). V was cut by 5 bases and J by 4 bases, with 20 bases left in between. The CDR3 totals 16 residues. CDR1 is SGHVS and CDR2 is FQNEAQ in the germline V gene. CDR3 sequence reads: CASSPTWPGGATEAFF. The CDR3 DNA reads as TGTGCCAGCAGCCCAACGTGGCCGGGCGGGGCCACTGAAGCTTTCTTT.

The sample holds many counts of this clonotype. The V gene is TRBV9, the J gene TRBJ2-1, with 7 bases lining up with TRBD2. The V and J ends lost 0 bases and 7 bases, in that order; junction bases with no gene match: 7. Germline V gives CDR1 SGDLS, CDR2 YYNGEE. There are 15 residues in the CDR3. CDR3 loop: CASSVASGIMNEQFF. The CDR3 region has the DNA TGTGCCAGCAGCGTAGCCAGCGGGATAATGAATGAGCAGTTCTTC.

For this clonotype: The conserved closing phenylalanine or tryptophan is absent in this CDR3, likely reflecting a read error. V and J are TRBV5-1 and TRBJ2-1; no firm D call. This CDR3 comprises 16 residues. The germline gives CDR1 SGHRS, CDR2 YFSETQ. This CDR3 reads CASSLEARPSYNGQFS. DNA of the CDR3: TGCGCCAGCAGCTTGGAGGCGAGGCCCTCCTACAATGGGCAGTTCTCC.

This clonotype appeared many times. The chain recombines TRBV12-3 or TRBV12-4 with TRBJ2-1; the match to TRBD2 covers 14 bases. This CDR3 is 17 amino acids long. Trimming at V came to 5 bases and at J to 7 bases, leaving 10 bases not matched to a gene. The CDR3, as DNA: TGTGCCAGCAGTAGTCCGGGACTAGCGGGAGAAAGGAATGAGCAGTTCTTC. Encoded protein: CASSSPGLAGERNEQFF.

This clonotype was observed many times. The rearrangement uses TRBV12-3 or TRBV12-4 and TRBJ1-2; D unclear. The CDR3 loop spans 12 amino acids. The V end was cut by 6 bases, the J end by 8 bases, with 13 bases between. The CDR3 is CASRSLARGYTF. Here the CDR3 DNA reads TGTGCCAGCAGATCCTTAGCCCGAGGCTACACCTTC.

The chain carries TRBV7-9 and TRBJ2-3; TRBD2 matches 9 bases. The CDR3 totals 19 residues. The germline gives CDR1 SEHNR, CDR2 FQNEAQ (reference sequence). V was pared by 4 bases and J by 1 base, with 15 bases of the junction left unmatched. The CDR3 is CASSSPPGLAGGGTDTQYF. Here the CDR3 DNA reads TGTGCCAGCAGCTCACCCCCCGGACTCGCGGGAGGGGGCACAGATACGCAGTATTTT. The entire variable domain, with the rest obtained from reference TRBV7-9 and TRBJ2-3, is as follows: DTGVSQNPRHKITKRGQNVTFRCDPISEHNRLYWYRQTLGQGPEFLTYFQNEAQLEKSRLLSDRFSAERPKGSFSTLEIQRTEQGDSAMYLCASSSPPGLAGGGTDTQYFGPGTRLTVL.

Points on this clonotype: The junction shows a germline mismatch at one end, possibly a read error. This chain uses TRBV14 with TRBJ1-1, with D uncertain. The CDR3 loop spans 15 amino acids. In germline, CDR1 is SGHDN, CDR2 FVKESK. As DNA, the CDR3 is TGTGCCAGCAGTCAAGATTCAGTGAGGAGAGCTGAAGCTTTCTTT. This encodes CASSQDSVRRAEAFF.

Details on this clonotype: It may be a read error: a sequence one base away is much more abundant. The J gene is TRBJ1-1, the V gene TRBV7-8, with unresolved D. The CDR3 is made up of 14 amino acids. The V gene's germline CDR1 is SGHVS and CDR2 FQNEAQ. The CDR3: CASNEYPGNTEASF. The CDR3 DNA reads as TGTGCCAGCAACGAATATCCCGGTAACACTGAAGCTTCCTTT.

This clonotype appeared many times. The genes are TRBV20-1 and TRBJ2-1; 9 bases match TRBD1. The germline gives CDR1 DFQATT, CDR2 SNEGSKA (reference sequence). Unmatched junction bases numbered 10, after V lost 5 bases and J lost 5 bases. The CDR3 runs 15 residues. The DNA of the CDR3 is TGCAGTGCTGGAAAGGGACAGGGAAAGAACAATGAGCAGTTCTTC. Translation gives CSAGKGQGKNNEQFF.

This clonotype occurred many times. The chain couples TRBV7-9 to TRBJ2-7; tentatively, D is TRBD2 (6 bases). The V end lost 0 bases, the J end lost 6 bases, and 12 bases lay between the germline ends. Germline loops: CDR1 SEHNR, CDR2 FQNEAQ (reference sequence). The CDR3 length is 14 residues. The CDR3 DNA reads TGTGCCAGCAGCTTAGCTTGGGACTCGGGCGAGCAGTACTTC. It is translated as CASSLAWDSGEQYF.